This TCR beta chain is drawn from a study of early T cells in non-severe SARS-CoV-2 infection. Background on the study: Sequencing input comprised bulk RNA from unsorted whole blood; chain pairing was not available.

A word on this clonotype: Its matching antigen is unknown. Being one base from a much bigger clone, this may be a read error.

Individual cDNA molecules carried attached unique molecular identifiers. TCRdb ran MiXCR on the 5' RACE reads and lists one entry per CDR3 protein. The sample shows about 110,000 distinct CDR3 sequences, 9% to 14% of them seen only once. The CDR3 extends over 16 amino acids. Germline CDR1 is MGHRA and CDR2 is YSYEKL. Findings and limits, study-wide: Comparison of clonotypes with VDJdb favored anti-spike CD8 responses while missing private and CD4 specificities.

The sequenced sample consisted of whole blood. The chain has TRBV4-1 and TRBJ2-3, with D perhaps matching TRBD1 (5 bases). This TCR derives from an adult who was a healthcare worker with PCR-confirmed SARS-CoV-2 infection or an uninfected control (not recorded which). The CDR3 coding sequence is TGCGCCAGCAGCCAAGATAGCAGGGCCGGGCCAGAAACGCAGTATTTT. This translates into CASSQDSRAGPETQYF.